This entry lists 22 T cell receptor beta chains sequenced from one sample in a study of control samples from healthy donors and cancer patients. The method was immunoSEQ multiplex PCR; TCRdb's version includes in-frame clones alone and lacks a portion of them. The sample carries 150,000 to 200,000 clones, under 95% recorded once. Sequenced sample: blood. These receptors came from a woman aged 18-29 years in good health.

This rearrangement joins TRBV6-5 to TRBJ1-4, with TRBD1 as a possible D gene (6 bases). This CDR3 spans 16 amino acids. Trimming took 2 bases from V and 0 from J, leaving 10 bases between them. Germline assignment: CDR1 MNHEY and CDR2 SVGAGI. The CDR3, as DNA: TGTGCCAGCAGTTACGCAGGGGTGACAACTAATGAAAAACTGTTTTTT. Translation: CASSYAGVTTNEKLFF.

The V and J genes are TRBV12-3 or TRBV12-4 and TRBJ2-1; no clear D gene. The CDR3 is 12 residues long. Trimming took off 6 bases at V and 7 bases at J, with 10 bases between the two ends. Here the CDR3 reads CASSLQWNEQFF. CDR3 nucleotide sequence: TGTGCCAGCAGCCTACAGTGGAATGAGCAGTTCTTC.

A remark on this clone: The same CDR3 is also encoded by other DNA sequences in this sample. This chain's CDR3 is CASSQGNQPQHF. CDR3 nucleotide sequence: TGTGCCAGCAGCCAAGGGAATCAGCCCCAGCATTTT. The genes are TRBV3-1 (or the pseudogene TRBV3-2) and TRBJ1-5; D unclear. Trimming pared 1 base from V and 4 bases from J, leaving 2 bases between. The CDR3 extends over 12 amino acids. Germline V gene lookup returns CDR1 LGHDT and CDR2 YNNKEL (reference sequence).

The J gene is TRBJ1-1, the V gene TRBV9, with D possibly being TRBD1 (5 bases). Trimming removed 2 bases at V and 3 bases at J, with 11 bases between. This CDR3 is built from 14 residues. Germline values: CDR1 SGDLS, CDR2 YYNGEE. The CDR3 spells CASSVDRSDTEAFF. CDR3 bases: TGTGCCAGCAGCGTTGACAGATCCGACACTGAAGCTTTCTTT.

This chain uses TRBV9 with TRBJ2-1; D is unclear. CDR3 length: 14 amino acids. Between the trimmed V and J ends, which lost 4 bases and 2 bases, there was a span of 10 bases. The germline V gene encodes CDR1 SGDLS and CDR2 YYNGEE. CDR3 nucleotides: TGTGCCAGCAGCCCGTACCGGGCCTACAATGAGCAGTTCTTC. Encoded protein: CASSPYRAYNEQFF.

This chain joins TRBV4-3 and TRBJ1-2; D is unclear. The CDR3 loop spans 12 amino acids. Germline CDR1 is LGHNA and CDR2 is YSLEER. Trimming took off 4 bases at V and 5 bases at J, with 8 bases between the two ends. The CDR3 loop is CASSLDGYGYTF. For the CDR3, the DNA is TGCGCCAGCAGCCTTGACGGGTATGGCTACACCTTC.

The chain combines TRBV3-1 (or the pseudogene TRBV3-2) with TRBJ1-2, with a possible D match to TRBD1 (5 bases). Trimming shortened V by 0 bases and J by 4 bases, and 9 bases separated the two germline ends. CDR1 is LGHDT and CDR2 is YNNKEL in the germline V gene (reference sequence). This CDR3 comprises 14 residues. As DNA, the CDR3 is TGTGCCAGCAGCCAAGATATACAGGCCTATGGCTACACCTTC. It encodes CASSQDIQAYGYTF.

This clone was seen a single time. V gene TRBV18 combines with J gene TRBJ2-3; D is perhaps TRBD1 (5 bases). The CDR3 covers 14 residues. The germline V gene encodes CDR1 KGHSH and CDR2 LQKENI. Trimming shortened V by 2 bases and J by 2 bases, and 8 bases separated the two germline ends. This CDR3 is CASSPGADTDTQYF. For the CDR3, the DNA is TGTGCCAGCTCACCAGGGGCGGACACAGATACGCAGTATTTT. Looking up the rest from reference TRBV18 and TRBJ2-3 gives the full variable domain: NAGVMQNPRHLVRRRGQEARLRCSPMKGHSHVYWYRQLPEEGLKFMVYLQKENIIDESGMPKERFSAEFPKEGPSILRIQQVVRGDSAAYFCASSPGADTDTQYFGPGTRLTVL.

The gene calls are TRBV7-9 and TRBJ1-1; no clear D gene. Germline loops: CDR1 SEHNR, CDR2 FQNEAQ (reference sequence). Between the trimmed V and J ends, which lost 7 bases and 4 bases, there was a span of 16 bases. This CDR3 has 14 residues. The CDR3 sequence is CASKGPEGFTEAFF. CDR3 nucleotides: TGTGCCAGCAAAGGGCCGGAGGGCTTCACTGAAGCTTTCTTT.

The genes are TRBV19 and TRBJ2-2, with 9 bases matching TRBD2. V dropped 7 bases and J dropped 9; count of bases not matched to a gene: 9. Germline-derived CDR1 and CDR2 are LNHDA and SQIVND (reference sequence). The CDR3 is 14 amino acids. CDR3 coding DNA: TGTGCCAGTACCCCGGGACTAGCATCTCGGGAGCTGTTTTTT. Translating gives CASTPGLASRELFF.

The V call is TRBV5-1, the J call TRBJ1-1; maybe TRBD1 (6 bases). V was shortened by 2 bases and J by 4 bases, with 9 bases between the two germline ends. Per the germline V gene, CDR1 is SGHRS and CDR2 is YFSETQ. This CDR3 spans 13 amino acids. CDR3 DNA: TGCGCCAGCAGCTTCCAGGGGCGCACTGAAGCTTTCTTT. It yields the protein CASSFQGRTEAFF.

This chain links TRBV6-2 or TRBV6-3 with TRBJ1-5, with D perhaps matching TRBD1 (5 bases). The germline V gene encodes CDR1 MNHEY and CDR2 SVGEGT. The CDR3 extends over 14 amino acids. V lost 2 bases to trimming and J lost 7 bases, with 12 bases between them. The chain's CDR3 is CASSYQGVGQPQHF. In DNA form, the CDR3 reads TGTGCCAGCAGTTACCAGGGAGTAGGCCAGCCCCAGCATTTT.

The chain has TRBV6-2 or TRBV6-3 and TRBJ2-4; TRBD2 agrees at 11 bases. J lost 3 bases, V lost 6 bases, and 13 bases had no gene match. In germline, CDR1 is MNHEY, CDR2 SVGEGT. CDR3 length equals 18 residues. CDR3 sequence reads: CASSLLAGVYGVKNIQYF. CDR3 DNA: TGTGCCAGCAGCCTACTAGCGGGAGTATACGGTGTCAAAAACATTCAGTACTTC.

The V and J genes are TRBV19 and TRBJ2-2; TRBD1 aligns across 9 bases. CDR3 length: 16 residues. Per germline, CDR1 LNHDA and CDR2 SQIVND (reference sequence). Trimming took 5 bases from V and 5 from J; bases not matched to a gene: 9. The CDR3: CASSPHRGRGTGELFF. CDR3 sequence (DNA): TGTGCCAGTAGTCCGCACAGGGGGCGCGGAACCGGGGAGCTGTTTTTT. The whole variable domain, filled in from reference TRBV19 and TRBJ2-2, reads DGGITQSPKYLFRKEGQNVTLSCEQNLNHDAMYWYRQDPGQGLRLIYYSQIVNDFQKGDIAEGYSVSREKKESFPLTVTSAQKNPTAFYLCASSPHRGRGTGELFFGEGSRLTVL.

The sample holds one count of this clone. This sample also contains other DNA sequences that code for the same CDR3. J is TRBJ1-6 and V is TRBV7-9, with TRBD1 as a possible D gene (6 bases). Per the germline V gene, CDR1 is SEHNR and CDR2 is FQNEAQ (reference sequence). V lost 1 base to trimming and J lost 7 bases, with 8 bases between them. This CDR3 spans 14 amino acids. The CDR3 nucleotides are TGTGCCAGCAGCTTAGTGCAGGGGAATTCACCCCTCCACTTT. Its protein product is CASSLVQGNSPLHF.

The rearrangement uses TRBV29-1 and TRBJ2-5, with D perhaps matching TRBD2 (6 bases). From germline, CDR1 is SQVTM and CDR2 ANQGSEA. Trimming cost V 7 bases and J 4 bases, with 37 bases left between them. The CDR3 sequence is 20 residues long. CDR3 in amino acids: CSAKIGPGTWEGQKGETQYF. The DNA for the CDR3 is TGCAGCGCCAAGATCGGTCCTGGGACTTGGGAAGGGCAGAAGGGAGAGACCCAGTACTTC.

The V and J genes are TRBV5-4 and TRBJ1-1, with TRBD1 as a possible D gene (6 bases). V was clipped by 10 bases and J by 6 bases, with 16 bases between them. Germline V CDR1 and CDR2: SGHNT, YYREEE (reference sequence). The CDR3 is made up of 12 amino acids. CDR3 loop: CAGGGASSEAFF. CDR3 sequence (DNA): TGTGCCGGAGGGGGGGCAAGTTCTGAAGCTTTCTTT.

The V call is TRBV28, the J call TRBJ1-5; tentative D call: TRBD1 (6 bases). Deletions cut 7 bases from V and 10 bases from J, with 14 bases between. The CDR3 length is 12 residues. Germline loops: CDR1 MDHEN, CDR2 SYDVKM. This CDR3 reads CASKAGEDPQHF. In DNA form, the CDR3 reads TGTGCCAGCAAGGCAGGGGAGGACCCCCAGCATTTT.

V is TRBV28 and J is TRBJ2-3; D is ambiguous. Germline-derived CDR1 and CDR2 are MDHEN and SYDVKM. The CDR3 is 12 residues long. The V end lost 6 bases, the J end lost 0 bases, and 4 bases lay between the germline ends. The CDR3 spells CASSPSTDTQYF. The DNA for the CDR3 is TGTGCCAGCAGCCCGAGCACAGATACGCAGTATTTT.

V and J are TRBV6-6 and TRBJ1-5; tentatively, D is TRBD1 (6 bases). V shed 5 bases and J shed 2 bases, with 13 bases lying between them. The CDR3 is made up of 15 amino acids. CDR1 is MNHNY, CDR2 SVGAGI, per germline (reference sequence). CDR3 loop: CASSRGGAGNQPQHF. The CDR3 bases are TGTGCCAGCAGTCGCGGGGGCGCGGGCAATCAGCCCCAGCATTTT.

V and J are TRBV28 and TRBJ1-5, with a tentative D call TRBD1 (5 bases). V lost 5 bases and J lost 5, with 10 bases in between. The V gene's germline CDR1 is MDHEN and CDR2 SYDVKM. This CDR3 has 13 amino acids. The CDR3 is CASSDRDDQPQHF. Written as DNA, the CDR3 is TGTGCCAGCAGTGACCGGGACGATCAGCCCCAGCATTTT.

This chain connects TRBV15 to TRBJ1-2; the D gene is possibly TRBD1 (6 bases). Deletions cut 0 bases from V and 2 bases from J, with 13 bases between. This CDR3 spans 16 amino acids. Germline lookup yields CDR1 LNHNV and CDR2 YYDKDF (reference sequence). The DNA of the CDR3 is TGTGCCACCAGCAGAGATCGTCAGACAGGAAACTATGGCTACACCTTC. Its translation is CATSRDRQTGNYGYTF.